The 15 T cell receptor beta chains listed next were all sequenced from one sample in a study of shared clonotypes between healthy human individuals. Some clones are missing from TCRdb's copy, which holds only in-frame ones; the method was immunoSEQ multiplex PCR. Of roughly 530,000 clones in the sample, about 95% were seen once. Sequencing used naive CD4+ T cells sorted from blood. Noted subset: CD45RA+ positively selected. The receptors were gathered from a woman aged 25 to 39 in good health.

The V and J genes are TRBV19 and TRBJ2-3; TRBD1 aligns across 8 bases. The CDR3 has 15 residues. V trimming: 5 bases; J trimming: 0 bases; junction bases outside the gene matches: 4. Germline values: CDR1 LNHDA, CDR2 SQIVND (reference sequence). The CDR3 protein is CASSRGTGSTDTQYF. The CDR3 DNA follows: TGTGCCAGTAGTCGCGGGACAGGTAGCACAGATACGCAGTATTTT.

The chain is built from TRBV5-1 and TRBJ2-2; D remains unclear. Trimming left V 2 bases short and J 4 bases short, with 12 bases between. Germline CDR1 and CDR2: SGHRS and YFSETQ. CDR3 length: 15 residues. The CDR3 is CASSLLSKGTGELFF. In DNA form, the CDR3 reads TGCGCCAGCAGCTTATTGTCCAAGGGCACCGGGGAGCTGTTTTTT.

This chain connects TRBV15 to TRBJ2-7; 9 positions match TRBD2. The CDR3 contains 16 residues. Trimming took 2 bases from V and 6 from J; bases not matched to a gene: 11. In germline, CDR1 is LNHNV, CDR2 YYDKDF (reference sequence). The CDR3 is CATSRPPLAGKGEQYF. The CDR3 nucleotides read TGTGCCACCAGCAGACCCCCGCTAGCGGGAAAAGGCGAGCAGTACTTC.

This chain connects TRBV9 to TRBJ2-3, with unresolved D. The V end was cut by 3 bases, the J end by 2 bases, with 4 bases between. Germline loops: CDR1 SGDLS, CDR2 YYNGEE. CDR3 length equals 12 residues. The CDR3 loop reads CASSGATDTQYF. For the CDR3, the DNA is TGTGCCAGCAGCGGAGCCACAGATACGCAGTATTTT.

The chain combines TRBV6-1 with TRBJ2-3; the D is unclear. V lost 7 bases and J 0 bases, leaving 8 bases between the germline ends. The germline gives CDR1 MNHNS, CDR2 SASEGT. The CDR3 runs 13 residues. The chain's CDR3 is CASTGQSTDTQYF. CDR3 bases: TGTGCCAGCACCGGGCAAAGCACAGATACGCAGTATTTT.

The chain couples TRBV11-2 to TRBJ2-1, with a weak D call TRBD1 (5 bases). Trimming took 5 bases from V and 3 from J, leaving 11 bases between them. In germline, CDR1 is SGHAT, CDR2 FQNNGV. CDR3 length: 14 residues. CDR3 sequence reads: CASSPGPLYNEQFF. CDR3 DNA: TGTGCCAGCAGCCCAGGGCCCCTCTACAATGAGCAGTTCTTC.

This rearrangement joins TRBV28 to TRBJ1-2, with D perhaps matching TRBD1 (5 bases). CDR3 length: 14 amino acids. Germline V gene lookup returns CDR1 MDHEN and CDR2 SYDVKM. The ends were cut back, 7 bases at V and 6 bases at J, with 18 bases in the middle. The CDR3 DNA sequence: TGTGCCAGCAATCGTATCGGGGGGGAGAATGGCTACACCTTC. Amino acids: CASNRIGGENGYTF.

The CDR3 loop reads CASSENAGISGQFF. Here the CDR3 DNA reads TGCGCCAGCAGTGAAAACGCGGGGATATCCGGGCAGTTCTTC. V gene TRBV10-1 combines with J gene TRBJ2-1, with a tentative D call TRBD2 (6 bases). The CDR3 has 14 residues. V was trimmed by 3 bases and J by 12 bases, leaving 18 bases between them. Germline V gene sequence: CDR1 WNHNN, CDR2 SYGVQD (reference sequence).

This sequence joins TRBV20-1 and TRBJ2-1, with D unclear. This CDR3 is 11 amino acids long. V was shortened by 3 bases and J by 5 bases, with 5 bases between the two germline ends. Germline assignment: CDR1 DFQATT and CDR2 SNEGSKA (reference sequence). The CDR3 DNA sequence: TGCAGTGCTAGGGCCCACAATGAGCAGTTCTTC. As protein: CSARAHNEQFF.

CDR3 sequence: CASIAGGPTDTQYF. For the CDR3, the DNA is TGCGCCAGCATAGCGGGAGGGCCTACAGATACGCAGTATTTT. This chain links TRBV5-1 with TRBJ2-3; TRBD2 aligns across 11 bases. V dropped 6 bases and J dropped 3; count of bases not matched to a gene: 3. CDR1 and CDR2 from the germline V gene are SGHRS and YFSETQ. The length of the CDR3 is 14 residues.

The gene calls are TRBV5-8 and TRBJ2-7; 7 nucleotides line up with TRBD1. This CDR3 region has 18 residues. Germline assignment: CDR1 SGHTS and CDR2 YDEGEE. With 2 bases clipped from V and 3 bases from J, the junction kept 17 bases outside the gene matches. CDR3 loop: CASSLEIGTALPFYEQYF. CDR3 bases: TGTGCCAGCAGCTTAGAAATAGGGACAGCTCTACCTTTCTACGAGCAGTACTTC.

This clone was counted a few times. This chain joins TRBV6-6 and TRBJ2-5; D perhaps matches TRBD1 (5 bases). The germline V gene has CDR1 MNHNY and CDR2 SVGAGI (reference sequence). CDR3 length: 13 amino acids. V shed 4 bases and J shed 3 bases, with 9 bases lying between them. The CDR3 sequence: CASSWTSEETQYF. The CDR3 DNA reads as TGTGCCAGCAGTTGGACAAGTGAAGAGACCCAGTACTTC.

This chain links TRBV27 with TRBJ2-7; D unresolved. The length of the CDR3 is 16 residues. Trimming removed 4 bases from V and 4 bases from J, with 20 bases in between. Germline V gene data show CDR1 as MNHEY and CDR2 as SMNVEV (reference sequence). CDR3 coding DNA: TGTGCCAGCAGTTCGACGATGGTTGGGAACCAATACGAGCAGTACTTC. Encoded protein: CASSSTMVGNQYEQYF.

This chain uses TRBV7-7 with TRBJ2-1; 10 positions match TRBD2. CDR3 size: 17 residues. V shed 5 bases and J 4 bases; nucleotides not matched to a gene: 11. CDR1 and CDR2 (germline): SSHAT, FNYEAQ (reference sequence). The CDR3 loop is CASSPRGAGGKYNEQFF. The DNA for the CDR3 is TGTGCCAGCAGCCCACGGGGAGCGGGAGGGAAATACAATGAGCAGTTCTTC.

This rearrangement joins TRBV6-5 to TRBJ1-5, with 8 nucleotides matching TRBD1. J lost 5 bases, V lost 6 bases, and 6 bases had no gene match. Germline-derived CDR1 and CDR2 are MNHEY and SVGAGI. This CDR3 has 14 amino acids. CDR3 in amino acids: CASRRTGGDQPQHF. Written as DNA, the CDR3 is TGTGCCAGCAGGAGAACAGGGGGGGATCAGCCCCAGCATTTT.